The sequence of this T cell receptor beta chain was determined in a study of blood T cell repertoires in COVID-19 (dated by TCRdb to the early 2020s). Regarding the study in general: The collaborator samples originated in the United States, Italy and Spain and spanned the acute and convalescent phases of COVID-19. The prospective study material was composed of cDNA or gDNA derived from T cells, B-cell-depleted T cells, or PBMCs. The dataset comprised deeply sampled blood TCRbeta repertoires from subjects exposed to, actively infected with, or recovered from COVID-19. A freely available public database, intended as a resource for researchers studying the immune response to SARS-CoV-2, is where the repertoires were released. Samples came from the ongoing ImmuneRACE study (first 160 participants) plus 1,254 subjects from 6 global collaborators. A de-identified subject ID, COVID-19 status, age in years and sex were almost always included in the sample metadata. Where available, HLA class I and class II types were taken from metadata supplied by the sample provider and were not determined by assay-based typing. General study outcomes and caveats: Clinical and demographic metadata were provided uncurated, with the amount varying by source and participant.

The immunoSEQ Assay, a bias-controlled multiplex PCR, was used to amplify TCRbeta CDR3 regions from genomic DNA. The authors' analysis ran thus. Nucleated cell counts per sample were estimated from amplification of reference gene primers within the assay. To quantify the absolute abundance of each unique TCRbeta CDR3 rearrangement, sequence reads were collapsed and filtered. For each sample, productive Simpson clonality was calculated as the square root of Simpson's diversity index across productive rearrangements. TCRdb provides this immuneACCESS table in a form limited to in-frame rearrangements. Some clones are lacking; in checked studies, under half of them reflect an unresolved V gene, and why the rest are absent is not known. For V, J and clone size, that table is used; D and trimming come from the DNA. Within this sample are over 130,000 clones, with about nine tenths of them counted one time only. 3.5% to 5% of the sample goes to the ten largest clones.

Collaborating institutions collected whole blood in K2EDTA tubes following their own protocols. Collaborator samples were shipped for TCRbeta analysis as frozen whole blood, isolated PBMCs, or DNA extracted from either sample type. This clone was seen just once. Its antigen remains unidentified. There are no base qualities to consult, and no much larger clone falls within one base. As encoded in the germline V gene (reference sequence), CDR1 is LNHDA while CDR2 is SQIVND. The CDR3 has 15 amino acids, counting the end cysteine and phenylalanine. The CDR3 DNA has 45 bases and is translated from base 1. Here V drops 1 base and J drops 10 bases, and the junction holds 8 bases not matched to any gene.

The sequence joins TRBV19 to TRBJ2-1, and TRBD2 aligns with 9 junction nucleotides. This TCR came from a woman in her sixties with active or convalescent COVID-19. Sequenced material: peripheral blood. The DNA is as follows: TGTGCCAGTAGTATAGCTAGCGGGGCCCAAACGGAGCAGTTCTTC. It translates as CASSIASGAQTEQFF.